Included here is one T cell receptor (beta chain) sequence, with context. Its antigen remains unknown. Other nucleotide sequences from this sample produce the same CDR3. This entry belongs to a study of shared clonotypes between healthy human individuals. The wider study: CD4 naive cells filled three plates per donor, CD4 memory three, CD8 naive two and CD8 memory one. Study-level points and caveats: Clonotypes shared by all four donors outscored non-shared clonotypes in generation probability. Sampling included only blood; tissue repertoires likely differ.

This CDR3 region has 14 residues. The V and J ends lost 7 bases and 7 bases, in that order; junction bases with no gene match: 7. The germline V gene has CDR1 MNHNY and CDR2 SVGAGI (reference sequence). Profiled with immunoSEQ multiplex PCR; TCRdb holds only in-frame clones, not every one. The table records about a million clones, around 80% of them present only once. Sequencing input: memory CD4+ T cells sorted from blood. Subset specified: CD45RA-negative fraction. This clonotype originated in a man in his late teens or twenties in good health. This chain links TRBV6-6 with TRBJ1-5; TRBD1 matches at 10 bases. The DNA of the CDR3 is TGTGCCAGCACTCCGGGACAGGGGATCCAGCCCCAGCATTTT. Amino acids: CASTPGQGIQPQHF.